This T cell receptor beta chain was sequenced in a study of T-cell memory formation after mild COVID-19. Study at large: TCR clusters largely stayed donor specific.

This clonotype was detected a few times. The antigen remains unidentified. Deletions cut 1 base from V and 0 bases from J, with 15 bases between. Germline CDR1 and CDR2: GTSNPN and SVGIG (reference sequence). This CDR3 is built from 16 residues. Study observations and caveats: Later expanders leaned CD4+, whereas day 15 to 85 contracting clones were balanced CD4/CD8. Shrinking CD4+ clones were chiefly CM and EM; CD8+ ones were chiefly EMRA.

After 5'RACE with constant-segment primers, TCR alpha and TCR beta cDNA libraries carrying sample barcodes and UMIs were obtained. MiXCR, run by TCRdb on the 5' RACE reads, gives a single entry per CDR3 protein. Of fewer than 650,000 distinct CDR3 sequences in the sample, 15% to 20% were seen once. The sequenced sample was PBMCs or a T cell subset sorted from them (not recorded which). This sequence was found in an adult woman who had mild COVID-19 (a few samples of this study predate the infection). Cell type and time point are not known. This sequence joins TRBV30 and TRBJ2-5; no firm D call. CDR3 sequence reads: CAWSESLGWYQETQYF. CDR3 sequence (DNA): TGTGCCTGGAGTGAAAGTCTCGGCTGGTACCAAGAGACCCAGTACTTC.